The T cell receptor (beta chain) under discussion was sequenced for a study of blood T cell repertoires in COVID-19. Study-level background: From the United States, Italy and Spain came samples of acute and convalescent COVID-19. Sample material is recorded as cDNA or gDNA derived from T cells, B-cell-depleted T cells, or PBMCs.

Germline V gene lookup returns CDR1 SGHRS and CDR2 YFSETQ. This CDR3 has 12 residues. V gave up 4 bases and J gave up 8 bases; unmatched junction bases: 3. Authors' analysis steps: Reference gene primers were amplified, and this amplification served to estimate nucleated cell counts. Clones were read by immunoSEQ multiplex PCR, and TCRdb kept only the in-frame ones, dropping some. Clone size and the V and J calls come from that table; the DNA yielded D and trimming. Among about 260,000 clones listed, more than 70% were seen once. The sequence was collected from a woman between 50 and 59 years old with acute or convalescent COVID-19. Sample: peripheral blood. The gene calls are TRBV5-1 and TRBJ2-1; 7 positions match TRBD1. Here the CDR3 reads CASSVTGDEQFF. The CDR3 nucleotides read TGCGCCAGCAGCGTCACAGGGGATGAGCAGTTCTTC.